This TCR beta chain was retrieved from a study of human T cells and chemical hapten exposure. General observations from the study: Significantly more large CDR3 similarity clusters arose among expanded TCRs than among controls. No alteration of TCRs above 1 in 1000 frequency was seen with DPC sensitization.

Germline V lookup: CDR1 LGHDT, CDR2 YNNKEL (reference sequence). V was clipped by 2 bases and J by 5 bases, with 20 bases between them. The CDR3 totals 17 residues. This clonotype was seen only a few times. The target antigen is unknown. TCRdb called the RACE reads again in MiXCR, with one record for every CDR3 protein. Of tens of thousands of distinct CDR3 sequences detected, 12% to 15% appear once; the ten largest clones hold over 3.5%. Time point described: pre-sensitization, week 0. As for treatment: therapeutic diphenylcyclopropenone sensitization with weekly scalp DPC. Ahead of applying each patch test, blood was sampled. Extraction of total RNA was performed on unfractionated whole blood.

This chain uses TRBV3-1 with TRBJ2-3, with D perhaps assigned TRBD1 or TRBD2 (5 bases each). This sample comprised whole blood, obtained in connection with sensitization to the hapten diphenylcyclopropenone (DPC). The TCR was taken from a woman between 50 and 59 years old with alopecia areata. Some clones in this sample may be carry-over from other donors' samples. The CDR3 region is CASSQSAPGAVVDTQYF. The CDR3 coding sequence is TGTGCCAGCAGCCAATCCGCGCCCGGGGCCGTGGTAGATACGCAGTATTTT.